This entry lists 7 T cell receptor beta chains sequenced from one sample in a study. TCRdb analysed the RT-PCR reads with MiXCR anew, one entry per CDR3 protein. In the table there are fewer than 800,000 distinct CDR3 sequences, 14% of which are singletons. What was sequenced was memory CD4+ T cells from blood. The receptors come from a female donor in good health, serving as a healthy control.

V gene TRBV9 combines with J gene TRBJ2-1; 9 bases match TRBD2. With V trimmed by 1 base and J by 4 bases, 9 bases remained unmatched. The germline V gene has CDR1 SGDLS and CDR2 YYNGEE. The CDR3 sequence is 17 residues long. The CDR3 DNA sequence: TGTGCCAGCAGCGTAATGGCTAGCGGGACTCTGTACAATGAGCAGTTCTTC. It codes for CASSVMASGTLYNEQFF.

This chain links TRBV11-2 with TRBJ2-7; tentative D call: TRBD1 (5 bases). This CDR3 is 14 amino acids long. Germline CDR1 reads SGHAT; CDR2 reads FQNNGV. V was clipped by 1 base and J by 5 bases, with 12 bases between them. The CDR3 DNA sequence: TGTGCCAGCAGCTTAGCAGGGTCGTTCAACGAGCAGTACTTC. Translated: CASSLAGSFNEQYF.

Points on this clonotype: A single base separates this from a much larger clone, so it may be a read error. The chain combines TRBV7-2 with TRBJ2-5; no firm D call. CDR1 is SGHTA and CDR2 is FQGNSA in the germline V gene. This CDR3 region has 12 residues. V was trimmed by 2 bases and J by 5 bases, leaving 6 bases between them. CDR3: CASSLKLETQYF. The CDR3 nucleotides read TGTGCCAGCAGCTTAAAGCTGGAGACCCAGTACTTC. Based on the CDR3 plus reference TRBV7-2 and TRBJ2-5, the full variable domain is GAGVSQSPSNKVTEKGKDVELRCDPISGHTALYWYRQSLGQGLEFLIYFQGNSAPDKSGLPSDRFSAERTGGSVSTLTIQRTQQEDSAVYLCASSLKLETQYFGPGTRLLVL.

CDR3 in amino acids: CSAPDLRPGRDTDTQYF. The CDR3, as DNA: TGCAGTGCTCCTGACTTACGACCGGGAAGGGACACAGATACGCAGTATTTT. The rearrangement joins TRBV20-1 to TRBJ2-3, with a weak D call TRBD2 (5 bases). Germline V CDR1 and CDR2: DFQATT, SNEGSKA (reference sequence). The CDR3 is 17 amino acids. V was pared by 5 bases and J by 2 bases, with 23 bases between.

In its sample, this clonotype was seen a few times. The gene calls are TRBV7-6 and TRBJ1-5, with D tentatively TRBD1 (5 bases). Looked up from germline, CDR1 is SGHVS and CDR2 is FNYEAQ. The V and J ends lost 1 base and 6 bases respectively, with 13 bases between them. The CDR3 extends over 15 amino acids. The CDR3 nucleotides are TGTGCCAGCAGCTTAGACAGGTCATCGGGTCAGCCCCAGCATTTT. Encoded protein: CASSLDRSSGQPQHF.

There are a few counts of this clonotype. V is TRBV20-1 and J is TRBJ1-2, with 9 bases fitting TRBD1. Germline V lookup: CDR1 DFQATT, CDR2 SNEGSKA (reference sequence). After removal of 0 bases from V and 7 bases from J, the junction contained 12 bases not matched to a gene. The CDR3 contains 16 residues. CDR3 sequence reads: CSARDRRTGGASGYTF. The CDR3 DNA reads as TGCAGTGCTAGAGATCGTAGAACAGGGGGCGCGAGTGGCTACACCTTC.

The rearrangement uses TRBV9 and TRBJ1-1; 8 positions match TRBD1. The trim removed 3 bases at V and 5 bases at J, leaving 9 bases unmatched. Per the germline V gene, CDR1 is SGDLS and CDR2 is YYNGEE. This CDR3 has 15 amino acids. The CDR3 protein is CASSALGQGVTEAFF. Written as DNA, the CDR3 is TGTGCCAGCAGCGCTCTTGGACAGGGCGTTACTGAAGCTTTCTTT. Supplemented by reference TRBV9 and TRBJ1-1, the full variable domain reads DSGVTQTPKHLITATGQRVTLRCSPRSGDLSVYWYQQSLDQGLQFLIQYYNGEERAKGNILERFSAQQFPDLHSELNLSSLELGDSALYFCASSALGQGVTEAFFGQGTRLTVV.